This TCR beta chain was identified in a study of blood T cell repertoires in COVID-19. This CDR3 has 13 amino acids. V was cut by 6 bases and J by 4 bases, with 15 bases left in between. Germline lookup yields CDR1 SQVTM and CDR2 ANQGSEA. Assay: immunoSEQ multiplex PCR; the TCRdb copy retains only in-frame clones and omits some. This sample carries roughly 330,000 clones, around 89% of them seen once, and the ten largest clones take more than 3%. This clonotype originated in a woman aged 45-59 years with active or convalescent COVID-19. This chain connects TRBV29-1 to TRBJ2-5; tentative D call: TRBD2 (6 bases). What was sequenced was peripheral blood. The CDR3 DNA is TGCAGCGTGATAGGGCAGGGAGGAGAGACCCAGTACTTC. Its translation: CSVIGQGGETQYF.